This entry features one T cell receptor (beta chain) sequence. Repertoires were generated with immunoSEQ multiplex PCR, while TCRdb's copy carries only in-frame clones and drops some. Of about 380,000 clones listed, around 93% were seen once; the top ten hold roughly 0.02%. The entry originates in a study of shared T cell receptors in the human thymus. This CDR3 is 16 amino acids long. Unmatched junction bases numbered 10, after V lost 5 bases and J lost 5 bases. The J gene is TRBJ2-5, the V gene TRBV5-3; 12 bases agree with TRBD1. TRBV5-3 is an open reading frame whose function is uncertain. This TCR derives from a human donor. Sequenced: thymocytes. The CDR3 reads CARSYVGTGGLETQYF. CDR3 in DNA: TGTGCCAGAAGTTACGTAGGGACAGGGGGCCTGGAGACCCAGTACTTC.